Each of the 4 T cell receptor beta chains below was sequenced from the same sample in a study of CD8 T cells in ankylosing spondylitis (dated by TCRdb to about 2017). The library was obtained by 5' RACE. The sequencer listed for this sample is Illumina HiSeq 2500. The public reads were reprocessed in TCRdb via fastp at Q25 and MiXCR, keeping in-frame beta chains. Each entry merges the rows of one CDR3 protein and shows their most common DNA and genes. This sample lists about 130,000 distinct CDR3 sequences; about 7% were detected once. The ten largest clones capture 9.5% to 15% of the sample. Input material: blood, either unsorted or a sorted T cell fraction (not recorded which). The origin of the receptors is a female donor with ankylosing spondylitis or in good health (not recorded which).

This clonotype has at least ten counts. At one end, the junction sequence differs from germline, possibly due to a read error. V is TRBV20-1 and J is TRBJ2-7; weak D call: TRBD2 (6 bases). From germline, CDR1 is DFQATT and CDR2 SNEGSKA (reference sequence). The CDR3 sequence is 14 residues long. CDR3: CSANHRDSTLQRNF. The CDR3 DNA follows: TGCAGTGCTAATCACCGGGACTCGACTTTACAGCGAAACTTC.

In its sample, this clonotype was seen many times. The genes are TRBV10-3 and TRBJ1-5, with 9 bases fitting TRBD1. V lost 8 bases to trimming and J lost 4 bases; unmatched junction nucleotides: 6. Per the germline V gene, CDR1 is ENHRY and CDR2 is SYGVKD. The CDR3 has 14 amino acids. The CDR3, as DNA: TGTGCCATCCAGGGACAGGGTCCTAATCAGCCCCAGCATTTT. Its protein product is CAIQGQGPNQPQHF.

This clonotype appeared many times. The V call is TRBV4-1, the J call TRBJ2-7, with 8 bases identical to TRBD2. J gave up 3 bases and V 1 base, and 5 bases lay outside the gene matches. The CDR3 contains 15 residues. Germline V gives CDR1 MGHRA, CDR2 YSYEKL. The CDR3 DNA follows: TGCGCCAGCAGCCAAGTTCGGGGGGGCGACTACGAGCAGTACTTC. Protein sequence: CASSQVRGGDYEQYF.

This clonotype was observed at least ten times. The J gene is TRBJ2-2, the V gene TRBV20-1, with a possible D match to TRBD1 (6 bases). The CDR3 has 15 amino acids. Germline V gene sequence: CDR1 DFQATT, CDR2 SNEGSKA (reference sequence). V gave up 5 bases and J gave up 5 bases, with 18 bases separating them. This CDR3 reads CSARGGGAGTGELFF. CDR3 nucleotides: TGCAGTGCTCGGGGTGGGGGCGCAGGAACCGGGGAGCTGTTTTTT.